This T cell receptor (beta chain) is drawn from a study of long-term antiretroviral therapy in people with HIV. An immunoSEQ assay, version v3.0, was performed at survey level. Here immunoSEQ multiplex PCR was the method, and the copy in TCRdb shows in-frame clones only, minus some. The table has about 17,000 clones, about 86% seen once. CDR1 and CDR2 (germline): SGHDN, FVKESK. Trimming left V 3 bases short and J 2 bases short, with 18 bases between. This CDR3 spans 17 amino acids. This clonotype originated in a man aged 50-60 years with HIV. Sequencing used unsorted PBMCs, obtained 0.3 years before starting antiretroviral therapy. The chain joins TRBV14 to TRBJ2-3; TRBD2 might be the D (6 bases). For the CDR3, the DNA is TGTGCCAGCAGCCAGAAGACCCTTGCGCGGGACACAGATACGCAGTATTTT. Its translation is CASSQKTLARDTDTQYF.